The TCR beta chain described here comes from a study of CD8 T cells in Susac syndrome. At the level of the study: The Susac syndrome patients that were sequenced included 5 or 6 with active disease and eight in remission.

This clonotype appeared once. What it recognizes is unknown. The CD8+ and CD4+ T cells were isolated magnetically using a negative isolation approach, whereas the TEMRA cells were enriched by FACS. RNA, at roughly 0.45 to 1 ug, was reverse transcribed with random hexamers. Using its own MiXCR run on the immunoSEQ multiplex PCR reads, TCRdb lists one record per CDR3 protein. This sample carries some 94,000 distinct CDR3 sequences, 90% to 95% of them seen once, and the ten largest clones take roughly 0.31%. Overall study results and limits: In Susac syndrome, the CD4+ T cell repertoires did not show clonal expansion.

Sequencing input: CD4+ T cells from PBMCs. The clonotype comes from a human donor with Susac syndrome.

DNA for the CDR3: TGTGCCAGCAGCGCGGACGGAAATCAGCCCCAGCATTTT. Translated: CASSADGNQPQHF. The V and J genes are TRBV11-2 and TRBJ1-5; no reliable D call. The CDR3 covers 13 residues. With 5 bases removed from V and 4 bases from J, the gap between germline ends came to 9 bases. Per germline, CDR1 SGHAT and CDR2 FQNNGV.